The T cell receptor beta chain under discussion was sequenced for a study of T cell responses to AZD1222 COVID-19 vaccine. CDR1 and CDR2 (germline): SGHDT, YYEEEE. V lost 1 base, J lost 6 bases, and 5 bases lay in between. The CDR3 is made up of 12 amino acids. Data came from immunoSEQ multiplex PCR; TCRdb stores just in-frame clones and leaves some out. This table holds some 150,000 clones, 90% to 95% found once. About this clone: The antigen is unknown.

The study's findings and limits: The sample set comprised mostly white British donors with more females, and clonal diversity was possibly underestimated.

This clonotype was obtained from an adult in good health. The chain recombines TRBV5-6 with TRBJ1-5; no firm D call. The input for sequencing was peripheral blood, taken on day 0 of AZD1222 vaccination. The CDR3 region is CASSLKGQPQHF. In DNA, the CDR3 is TGTGCCAGCAGCTTGAAGGGTCAGCCCCAGCATTTT.